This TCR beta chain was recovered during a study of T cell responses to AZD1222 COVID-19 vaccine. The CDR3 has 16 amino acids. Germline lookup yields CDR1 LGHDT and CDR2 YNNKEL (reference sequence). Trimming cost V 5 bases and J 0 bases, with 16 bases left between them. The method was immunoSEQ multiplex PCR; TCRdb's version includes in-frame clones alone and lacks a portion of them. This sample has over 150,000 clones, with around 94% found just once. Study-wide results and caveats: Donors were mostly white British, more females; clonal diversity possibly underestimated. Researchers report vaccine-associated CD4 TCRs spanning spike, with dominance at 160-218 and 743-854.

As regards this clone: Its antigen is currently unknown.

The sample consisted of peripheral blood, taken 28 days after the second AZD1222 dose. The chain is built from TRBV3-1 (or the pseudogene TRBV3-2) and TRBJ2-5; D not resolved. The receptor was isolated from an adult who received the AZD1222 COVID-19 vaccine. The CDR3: CASSTPLTSDQETQYF. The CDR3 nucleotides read TGTGCCAGCAGCACACCCTTGACCAGCGACCAAGAGACCCAGTACTTC.